The following is a T cell receptor (beta chain) sequence with its context. Its antigen is still unknown. This sample stems from a study of CD8+CD57+ T cells in acquired aplastic anemia. About the research overall: Recorded DNA amounts for sorted CD4+ and CD8+ cells had an average of about 3 ug.

By flow cytometry, patients selected for sequencing had shown an expansion of CD8+CD57+ cells. Patients had received no therapy at the time of blood sampling. TCR beta VDJ and CDR3 profiling used genomic DNA as template. TCRdb reprocessed the reads with MiXCR, giving one entry per CDR3 protein. This table holds fewer than 300,000 distinct CDR3 sequences, approximately 86% found once. General study points: The study identified 25 to 30 CD8+ CDR3 sequences shared by patients and controls.

The sequenced material came from sorted CD4+, CD8+, or CD8+CD57+ T cells (not recorded which) from PBMCs. The sequence was obtained from a human donor with aplastic anemia.

The CDR3 sequence is CATERATEQETQYF. The CDR3 DNA sequence: TGTGCCACCGAGAGAGCCACGGAGCAAGAGACCCAGTACTTC. The chain joins TRBV7-9 to TRBJ2-5, with D unclear. Germline loops: CDR1 SEHNR, CDR2 FQNEAQ (reference sequence). V lost 10 bases and J lost 2, with 17 bases in between. The CDR3 has 14 amino acids.